Only a few counts were recorded for the clone carrying this TCR beta chain. Its cognate antigen is unknown. At one of its ends the junction is not consistent with the germline gene, which may arise from a read error. Lactation, pregnancy, other autoimmune disease or uncontrolled infection excluded patients. The data stem from a study of T cells in Graves' hyperthyroidism and ophthalmopathy. Findings and caveats of the study: Blood samples included most of the expanded thyroid clonotypes exceeding 0.001. In the analysis, a 13 V-J model separated ophthalmopathy from stable hyperthyroidism.

Germline lookup yields CDR1 SNHLY and CDR2 FYNNEI. The CDR3 covers 15 residues. RNA transcripts were the template for amplifying TCR beta CDR3 regions. Researchers ran a first-round RT-PCR on the TCR CDR3 using the HTBI primer set. TCRdb redid the calling of the multiplex PCR reads with MiXCR, one entry per CDR3 protein. The sample includes under 350,000 distinct CDR3 sequences, 18% of them seen just once. Material: blood. The V and J genes are TRBV2 and TRBJ2-1; 9 bases are shared with TRBD2. The source of this sequence is a woman aged 50 to 60 with Graves' hyperthyroidism. CDR3 protein: CASTMREGQYNEQFF. The DNA of the CDR3 is TGCGCCAGCACAATGCGGGAGGGCCAGTACAATGAGCAGTTCTTC.